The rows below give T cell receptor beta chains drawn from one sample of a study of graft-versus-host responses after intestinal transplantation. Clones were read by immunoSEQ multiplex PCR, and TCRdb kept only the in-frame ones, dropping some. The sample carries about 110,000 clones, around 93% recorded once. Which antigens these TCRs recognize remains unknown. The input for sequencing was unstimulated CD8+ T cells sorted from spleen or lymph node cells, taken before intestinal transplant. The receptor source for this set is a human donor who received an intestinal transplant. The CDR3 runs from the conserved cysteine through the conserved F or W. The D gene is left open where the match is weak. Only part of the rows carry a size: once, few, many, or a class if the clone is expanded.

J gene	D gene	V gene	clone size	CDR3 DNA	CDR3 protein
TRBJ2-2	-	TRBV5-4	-	TGTGCCAGCAGCTTGTATGGGGGGCCGAACACCGGGGAGCTGTTTTTT	CASSLYGGPNTGELFF
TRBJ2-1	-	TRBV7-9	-	TGTGCCACCCTACGGACGCCCGACAATGAGCAGTTCTTC	CATLRTPDNEQFF
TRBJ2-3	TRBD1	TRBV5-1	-	TGCGCCAGCAGTTCTGTTGACAGGGGACCGGATACGCAGTATTTT	CASSSVDRGPDTQYF
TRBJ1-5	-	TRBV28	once	TGTGCCAGCAGTTCAAGTCTGGCTCAGCCCCAGCATTTT	CASSSSLAQPQHF
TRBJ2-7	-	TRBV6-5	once	TGTGCCAGCAGTTCCCCTTTGGGAGGCTCCTACGAGCAGTACTTC	CASSSPLGGSYEQYF
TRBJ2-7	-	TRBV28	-	TGTGCCAGCAGTTTATTCTTCGGGGCTTCCTACGAGCAGTACTTC	CASSLFFGASYEQYF
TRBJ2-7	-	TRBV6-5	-	TGTGCCAGCAGTGACTCGGGTCGGGCTCAGTACTTC	CASSDSGRAQYF
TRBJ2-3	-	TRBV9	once	TGTGCCAGCAGCGTAGGGGGAGCAGACACAGATACGCAGTATTTT	CASSVGGADTDTQYF
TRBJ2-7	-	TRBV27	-	TGTGCCAGCAGTTTAGGGGGGGGGCCGCCCTACGAGCAGTACTTC	CASSLGGGPPYEQYF
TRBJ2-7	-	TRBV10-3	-	TGTGCCATCAGTGGAGCGGAGAGCTACGAGCAGTACTTC	CAISGAESYEQYF
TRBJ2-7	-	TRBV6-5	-	TGTGCCAGCAGTAGGAACACGGGAGACTACGAGCAGTACTTC	CASSRNTGDYEQYF
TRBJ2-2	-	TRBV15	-	TGTGCCACTCAAACGACGAACACCGGGGAGCTGTTTTTT	CATQTTNTGELFF
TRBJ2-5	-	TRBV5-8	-	TGTGCCAGCAGCTTGTACAGGGAAGAGACCCAGTACTTC	CASSLYREETQYF
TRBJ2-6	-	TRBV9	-	TGTGCCAGCAGCGTAAGCAGGGAGAGTGGGGCCAACGTCCTGACTTTC	CASSVSRESGANVLTF
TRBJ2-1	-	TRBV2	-	TGTGTTCCGCGGTTCTACAATGAGCAGTTCTTC	CVPRFYNEQFF